This T cell receptor (beta chain) emerged from a study of blood T cell repertoires in COVID-19. About the study: The cDNA or gDNA used as material had been derived from T cells, B-cell-depleted T cells, or PBMCs.

The ends were cut back, 3 bases at V and 2 bases at J, with 5 bases in the middle. CDR1 SGHVS and CDR2 FQNEAQ come from the germline V gene. The CDR3 contains 13 residues. The data were produced by immunoSEQ multiplex PCR, yet TCRdb's version contains in-frame clones alone and is incomplete. Here the sample spans under 250,000 clones, 80% to 90% being singletons. This clone appeared a few times. Seattle participants joined during active infection and were tracked over time. This clonotype was obtained from a man between 25 and 39 years old with COVID-19, enrolled during active disease. V and J are TRBV7-8 and TRBJ1-5; no clear D gene. The sequencing sample was made of peripheral blood. This CDR3 is CASSFSGNQPQHF. The CDR3 nucleotides read TGTGCCAGCAGCTTTTCTGGCAATCAGCCCCAGCATTTT.